The 19 T cell receptor beta chains in this list originate from one sample, sequenced in a study of OX40 agonist ivuxolimab in advanced cancers. Sequencing was performed with immunoSEQ multiplex PCR; in TCRdb, only in-frame clones are kept and a portion is missing. The sample contains under 50,000 clones, around 87% of which appear only once. The sample here was CD4+ or CD8+ T cells sorted from blood, taken in a trial of the OX40 agonist ivuxolimab. The source of these receptors is an adult with an advanced solid tumor such as melanoma, head and neck, liver or kidney cancer.

A single count supports this clone. The V call is TRBV6-5, the J call TRBJ2-5, with D tentatively TRBD2 (7 bases). Trimming took off 2 bases at V and 6 bases at J, with 19 bases between the two ends. CDR1 and CDR2 (germline): MNHEY, SVGAGI. The CDR3 has 16 residues. Here the CDR3 reads CASSYLGGGGGKTQYF. CDR3 DNA sequence: TGTGCCAGCAGTTACCTCGGCGGGGGCGGTGGAAAGACCCAGTACTTC.

This clone was detected only once. The chain recombines TRBV4-1 with TRBJ1-5; 8 bases agree with TRBD1. CDR1 and CDR2 from the germline V gene are MGHRA and YSYEKL. The CDR3 is 14 amino acids. J gave up 4 bases and V 2 bases, and 1 base lay outside the gene matches. Here the CDR3 DNA reads TGCGCCAGCAGCCAAACAGGGGGGAATCAGCCCCAGCATTTT. Protein product: CASSQTGGNQPQHF.

The chain recombines TRBV5-4 with TRBJ2-7; D may be TRBD1 (6 bases). Germline CDR1 and CDR2: SGHNT and YYREEE (reference sequence). Trimming pared 7 bases from V and 2 bases from J, leaving 16 bases between. This CDR3 region has 14 residues. CDR3 sequence: CASSSEGVPYEQYF. CDR3 coding DNA: TGTGCCAGCTCCTCTGAGGGGGTACCCTACGAGCAGTACTTC. The whole variable domain, remainder taken from reference TRBV5-4 and TRBJ2-7, is ETGVTQSPTHLIKTRGQQVTLRCSSQSGHNTVSWYQQALGQGPQFIFQYYREEENGRGNFPPRFSGLQFPNYSSELNVNALELDDSALYLCASSSEGVPYEQYFGPGTRLTVT.

CDR3 sequence reads: CASSLEGGNQPQHF. The CDR3 bases are TGTGCCAGCAGTTTGGAGGGAGGCAATCAGCCCCAGCATTTT. This chain uses TRBV28 with TRBJ1-5; no definite D call. Germline CDR1 MDHEN, CDR2 SYDVKM. The CDR3 totals 14 residues. Trimming cost V 3 bases and J 2 bases, with 8 bases left between them.

This clone was observed once. In DNA form, the CDR3 reads TGTGCCAGCAGTTCTGGGACTAGCGGCAATGAGCAGTTCTTC. Its translation: CASSSGTSGNEQFF. The rearrangement joins TRBV7-2 to TRBJ2-1; 11 bases fit TRBD2. The ends lost 6 bases at V and 6 bases at J; junction bases unmatched: 4. The CDR3 contains 14 residues. Germline values: CDR1 SGHTA, CDR2 FQGNSA.

The chain carries TRBV14 and TRBJ2-2, with a tentative D call TRBD2 (5 bases). Trimming pared 5 bases from V and 1 base from J, leaving 11 bases between. CDR1 is SGHDN and CDR2 is FVKESK in the germline V gene. The CDR3 extends over 15 amino acids. In nucleotides, the CDR3 is TGTGCCAGCAGCTTACCCGGGAAGAACACCGGGGAGCTGTTTTTT. It yields the protein CASSLPGKNTGELFF.

V gene TRBV6-6 combines with J gene TRBJ1-2; TRBD1 might be the D (5 bases). V shed 2 bases and J shed 6 bases, with 16 bases lying between them. CDR3 size: 15 residues. The germline gives CDR1 MNHNY, CDR2 SVGAGI (reference sequence). The chain's CDR3 is CASSYGGQGRDGYTF. DNA of the CDR3: TGTGCCAGCAGTTACGGTGGCCAGGGCCGTGATGGCTACACCTTC.

This sequence joins TRBV7-9 and TRBJ1-2; 9 nucleotides line up with TRBD1. The CDR3 spans 15 residues. Germline V CDR1 and CDR2: SEHNR, FQNEAQ (reference sequence). Trimming cost V 3 bases and J 2 bases; bases outside gene matches: 4. The CDR3, as DNA: TGTGCCAGCAGCTTTTCCGGGACAGGGAACTATGGCTACACCTTC. It codes for CASSFSGTGNYGYTF.

This clone has only one observation. The V call is TRBV5-1, the J call TRBJ1-2; D remains ambiguous. The V end was cut by 0 bases, the J end by 6 bases, with 9 bases between. The V gene's germline CDR1 is SGHRS and CDR2 YFSETQ. The CDR3 contains 13 residues. This CDR3 is CASSLEAWDGYTF. Here the CDR3 DNA reads TGCGCCAGCAGCTTGGAGGCTTGGGATGGCTACACCTTC.

This chain uses TRBV5-1 with TRBJ2-1, with a tentative D call TRBD2 (6 bases). V was clipped by 2 bases and J by 6 bases, with 12 bases between them. Germline assignment: CDR1 SGHRS and CDR2 YFSETQ. CDR3 size: 14 residues. In DNA form, the CDR3 reads TGCGCCAGCAGCTTTGGCGGGAAAACCAATGAGCAGTTCTTC. Encoded protein: CASSFGGKTNEQFF.

This clone has more than one count but fewer than ten. The chain recombines TRBV27 with TRBJ1-3; D is unresolved. From germline, CDR1 is MNHEY and CDR2 SMNVEV (reference sequence). This CDR3 spans 17 amino acids. V lost 2 bases and J lost 0, with 14 bases in between. The CDR3 here is CASSLKGPGFSGNTIYF. The CDR3, as DNA: TGTGCCAGCAGTTTAAAAGGGCCCGGTTTCTCTGGAAACACCATATATTTT.

The chain links TRBV5-4 to TRBJ2-1; no clear D. V lost 3 bases, J lost 5 bases, and 18 bases lay in between. CDR1 and CDR2 from the germline V gene are SGHNT and YYREEE (reference sequence). This CDR3 comprises 16 residues. Written as DNA, the CDR3 is TGTGCCAGCAGCTGGGGATCCGACCGCCGCAACAATGAGCAGTTCTTC. Amino acid sequence: CASSWGSDRRNNEQFF. Filled out from reference TRBV5-4 and TRBJ2-1, the complete variable domain reads ETGVTQSPTHLIKTRGQQVTLRCSSQSGHNTVSWYQQALGQGPQFIFQYYREEENGRGNFPPRFSGLQFPNYSSELNVNALELDDSALYLCASSWGSDRRNNEQFFGPGTRLTVL.

The chain couples TRBV27 to TRBJ1-2; 7 bases match TRBD1. CDR3 length: 17 amino acids. V shed 4 bases and J 2 bases; nucleotides not matched to a gene: 13. From germline, CDR1 is MNHEY and CDR2 SMNVEV (reference sequence). The CDR3 here is CASSYTNRQGTNYGYTF. CDR3 sequence (DNA): TGTGCCAGCAGTTACACCAATAGACAGGGTACCAACTATGGCTACACCTTC.

The CDR3 DNA follows: TGTGCCAGCAGCTTGGGGTTCAATGAGCAGTTCTTC. Protein product: CASSLGFNEQFF. J is TRBJ2-1 and V is TRBV5-6; D is ambiguous. This CDR3 comprises 12 residues. The V and J ends lost 0 bases and 6 bases respectively, with 4 bases between them. Germline V gives CDR1 SGHDT, CDR2 YYEEEE.

This sequence joins TRBV19 and TRBJ2-1; 10 bases match TRBD2. The CDR3 loop spans 15 amino acids. Germline V gives CDR1 LNHDA, CDR2 SQIVND (reference sequence). V dropped 9 bases and J dropped 5; count of bases not matched to a gene: 10. The CDR3: CASRDGTSAHNEQFF. The CDR3 region has the DNA TGTGCCAGCCGAGACGGGACTAGCGCCCACAATGAGCAGTTCTTC.

The chain links TRBV29-1 to TRBJ1-5; tentatively, D is TRBD1 (5 bases). Trimming removed 4 bases from V and 6 bases from J, with 13 bases in between. The germline gives CDR1 SQVTM, CDR2 ANQGSEA. This CDR3 is built from 13 residues. CDR3 in DNA: TGCAGCGTTGGAGGGGCGGTGGGTCAGCCCCAGCATTTT. It specifies CSVGGAVGQPQHF.

In its sample, this clone was seen once. As DNA, the CDR3 is TGTGCCAGCAGTTACAGCAACCGCAGGGGAAACACCATATATTTT. This encodes CASSYSNRRGNTIYF. The J gene is TRBJ1-3, the V gene TRBV6-5, with D hard to call. CDR3 length: 15 amino acids. The V gene's germline CDR1 is MNHEY and CDR2 SVGAGI. Between the trimmed V and J ends, which lost 2 bases and 4 bases, there was a span of 12 bases.

This clone occurred a few times. This sequence joins TRBV7-9 and TRBJ1-1; D remains unclear. Germline CDR1 SEHNR, CDR2 FQNEAQ (reference sequence). The ends were cut back, 1 base at V and 1 base at J, with 7 bases in the middle. This CDR3 is built from 14 residues. CDR3 amino acids: CASSLGSWNTEAFF. The CDR3 DNA reads as TGTGCCAGCAGCTTAGGCAGCTGGAACACTGAAGCTTTCTTT. The entire variable domain, with the rest obtained from reference TRBV7-9 and TRBJ1-1, is as follows: DTGVSQNPRHKITKRGQNVTFRCDPISEHNRLYWYRQTLGQGPEFLTYFQNEAQLEKSRLLSDRFSAERPKGSFSTLEIQRTEQGDSAMYLCASSLGSWNTEAFFGQGTRLTVV.

V and J are TRBV11-2 and TRBJ2-7; D not certain. The CDR3 extends over 13 amino acids. V lost 1 base and J 1 base, leaving 5 bases between the germline ends. CDR1 SGHAT and CDR2 FQNNGV come from the germline V gene. The CDR3 DNA is TGTGCCAGCAGCTTAGGCGTGTCCTACGAGCAGTACTTC. Translating gives CASSLGVSYEQYF.